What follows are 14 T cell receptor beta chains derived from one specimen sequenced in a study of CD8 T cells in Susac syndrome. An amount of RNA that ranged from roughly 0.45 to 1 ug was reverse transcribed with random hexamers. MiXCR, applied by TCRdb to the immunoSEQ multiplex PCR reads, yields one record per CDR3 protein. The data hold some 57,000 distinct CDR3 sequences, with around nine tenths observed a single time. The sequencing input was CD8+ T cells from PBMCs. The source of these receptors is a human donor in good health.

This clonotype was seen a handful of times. The DNA for the CDR3 is TGCGCCAGCAGCCAATGGACAGATAGCACAGATACGCAGTATTTT. Translation: CASSQWTDSTDTQYF. V is TRBV4-1 and J is TRBJ2-3; TRBD1 might be the D (6 bases). The CDR3 spans 15 residues. Germline CDR1 is MGHRA and CDR2 is YSYEKL. V lost 2 bases to trimming and J lost 0 bases, with 9 bases between them.

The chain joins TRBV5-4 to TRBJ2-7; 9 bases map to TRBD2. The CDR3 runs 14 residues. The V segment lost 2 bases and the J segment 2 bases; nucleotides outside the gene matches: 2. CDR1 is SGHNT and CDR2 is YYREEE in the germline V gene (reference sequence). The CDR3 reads CASSFSGGPYEQYF. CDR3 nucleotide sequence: TGTGCCAGCAGCTTTAGCGGGGGACCCTACGAGCAGTACTTC.

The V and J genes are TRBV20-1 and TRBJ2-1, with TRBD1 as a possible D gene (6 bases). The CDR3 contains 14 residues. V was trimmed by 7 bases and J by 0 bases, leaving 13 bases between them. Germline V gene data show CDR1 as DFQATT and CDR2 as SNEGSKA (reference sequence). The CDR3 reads CSVVRGSSYNEQFF. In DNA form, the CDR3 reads TGCAGTGTTGTGAGGGGGAGCTCCTACAATGAGCAGTTCTTC.

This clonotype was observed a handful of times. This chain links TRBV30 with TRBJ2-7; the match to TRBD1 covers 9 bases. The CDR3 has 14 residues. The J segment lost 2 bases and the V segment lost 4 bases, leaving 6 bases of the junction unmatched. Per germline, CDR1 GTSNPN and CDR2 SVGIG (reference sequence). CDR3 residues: CAWIPGQGAYEQYF. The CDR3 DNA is TGTGCCTGGATCCCGGGACAGGGTGCCTACGAGCAGTACTTC.

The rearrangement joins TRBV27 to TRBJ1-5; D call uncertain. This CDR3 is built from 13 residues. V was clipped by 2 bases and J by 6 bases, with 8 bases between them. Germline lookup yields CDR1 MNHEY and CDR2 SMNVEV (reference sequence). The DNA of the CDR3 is TGTGCCAGCAGTTTAAGCTTGAGTCAGCCCCAGCATTTT. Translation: CASSLSLSQPQHF.

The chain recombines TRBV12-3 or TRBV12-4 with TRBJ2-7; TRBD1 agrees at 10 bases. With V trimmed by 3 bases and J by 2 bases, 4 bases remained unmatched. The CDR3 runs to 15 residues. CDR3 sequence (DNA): TGTGCCAGCAGTTTCGGACAGGGGGGAGCCTACGAGCAGTACTTC. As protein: CASSFGQGGAYEQYF.

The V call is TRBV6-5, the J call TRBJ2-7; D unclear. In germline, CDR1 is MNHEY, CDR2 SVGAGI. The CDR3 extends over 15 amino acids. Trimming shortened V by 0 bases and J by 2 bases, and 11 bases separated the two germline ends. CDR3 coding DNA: TGTGCCAGCAGTTACTCGAAAAGACTTGCCTACGAGCAGTACTTC. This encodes CASSYSKRLAYEQYF.

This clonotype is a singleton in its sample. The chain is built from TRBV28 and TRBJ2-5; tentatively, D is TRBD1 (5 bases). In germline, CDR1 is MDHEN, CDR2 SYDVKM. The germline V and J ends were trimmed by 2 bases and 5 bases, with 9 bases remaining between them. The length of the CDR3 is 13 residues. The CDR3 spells CASSLAGWETQYF. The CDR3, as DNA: TGTGCCAGCAGTTTAGCAGGGTGGGAGACCCAGTACTTC.

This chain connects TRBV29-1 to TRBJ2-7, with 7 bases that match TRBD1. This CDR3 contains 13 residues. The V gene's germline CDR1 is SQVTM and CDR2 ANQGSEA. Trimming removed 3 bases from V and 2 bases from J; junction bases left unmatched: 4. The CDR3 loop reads CSVEEDRPYEQYF. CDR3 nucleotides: TGCAGCGTTGAGGAGGACAGGCCCTACGAGCAGTACTTC.

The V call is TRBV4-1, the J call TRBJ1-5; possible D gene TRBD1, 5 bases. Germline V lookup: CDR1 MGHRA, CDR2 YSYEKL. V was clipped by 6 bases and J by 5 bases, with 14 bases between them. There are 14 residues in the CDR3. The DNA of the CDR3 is TGCGCCAGCAGTTACTCCGGGGACCATCAGCCCCAGCATTTT. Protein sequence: CASSYSGDHQPQHF.

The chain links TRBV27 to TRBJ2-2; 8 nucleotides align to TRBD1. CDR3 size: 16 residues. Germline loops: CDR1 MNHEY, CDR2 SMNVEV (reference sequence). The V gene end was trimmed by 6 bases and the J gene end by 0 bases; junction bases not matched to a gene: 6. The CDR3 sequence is CASSLPTGANTGELFF. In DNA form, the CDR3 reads TGTGCCAGCAGCCTCCCGACAGGGGCGAACACCGGGGAGCTGTTTTTT.

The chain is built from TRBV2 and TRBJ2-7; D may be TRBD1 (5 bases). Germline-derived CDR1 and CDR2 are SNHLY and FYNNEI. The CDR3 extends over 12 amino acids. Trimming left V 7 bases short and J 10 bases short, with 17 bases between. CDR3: CASNEGAVEQYF. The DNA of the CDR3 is TGTGCCAGCAACGAAGGGGCGGTAGAACAGTACTTC.

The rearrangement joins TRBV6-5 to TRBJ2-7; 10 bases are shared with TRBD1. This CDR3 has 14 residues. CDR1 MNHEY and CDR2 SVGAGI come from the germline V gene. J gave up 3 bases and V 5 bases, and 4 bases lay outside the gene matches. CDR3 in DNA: TGTGCCAGCAGTCCGGGACAGGGGATCTACGAGCAGTACTTC. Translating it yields CASSPGQGIYEQYF.

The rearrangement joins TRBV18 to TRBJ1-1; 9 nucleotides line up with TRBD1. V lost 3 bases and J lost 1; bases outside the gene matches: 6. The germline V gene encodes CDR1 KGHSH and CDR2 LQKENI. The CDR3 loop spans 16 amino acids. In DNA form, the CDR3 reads TGTGCCAGCTCACCGACGGACAGGGGACAGAACACTGAAGCTTTCTTT. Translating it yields CASSPTDRGQNTEAFF.